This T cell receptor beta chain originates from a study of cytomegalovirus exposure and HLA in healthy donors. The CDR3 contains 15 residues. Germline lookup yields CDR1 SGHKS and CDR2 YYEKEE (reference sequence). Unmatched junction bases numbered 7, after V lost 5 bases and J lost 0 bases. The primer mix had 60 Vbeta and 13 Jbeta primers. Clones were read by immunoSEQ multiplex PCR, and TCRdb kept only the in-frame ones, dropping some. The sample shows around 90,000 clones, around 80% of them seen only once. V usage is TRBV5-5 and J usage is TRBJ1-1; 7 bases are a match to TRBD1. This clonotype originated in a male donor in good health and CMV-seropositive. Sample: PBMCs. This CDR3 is CASSLGQVLNTEAFF. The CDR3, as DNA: TGTGCCAGCAGTCTCGGACAGGTCCTGAACACTGAAGCTTTCTTT.